Detailed here is one TCR beta chain. The antigen is undetermined. CDR3 length: 12 residues. Germline loops: CDR1 DFQATT, CDR2 SNEGSKA (reference sequence). Trimming pared 4 bases from V and 7 bases from J, leaving 11 bases between. TCRbeta libraries were built with three rounds of nested PCR, modified from ARM-PCR. Each CDR3 protein gets one entry after TCRdb re-called the multiplex PCR reads with MiXCR. Here the sample spans tens of thousands of distinct CDR3 sequences, 80% to 85% being singletons. This sample is drawn from a study of tumor and adjacent non-tumor tissue in lung cancer. At the level of the study: Stage I to III disease affected over nine men and roughly five women aged roughly 31 to 85.

The template was RNA from unsorted bulk tissue. Between August and November 2014, newly diagnosed, chemotherapy-naive lung cancer patients underwent thoracic surgery in China. Study results and caveats: TCR diversity was significantly greater in tumor than normal lung tissue. Top 100 clones took a larger repertoire share in normal lung.

V and J are TRBV20-1 and TRBJ2-1; a possible D gene is TRBD1 (6 bases). Sequenced input: lung tumor tissue. The receptor's source is a woman aged 45-65 years with non-small cell lung cancer. CDR3: CSATTQGNEQFF. The CDR3 region has the DNA TGCAGTGCTACCACGCAGGGGAATGAGCAGTTCTTC.